This T cell receptor beta chain emerged from a study of PD-1 blockade in classical Hodgkin lymphoma. Between the trimmed V and J ends, which lost 5 bases and 2 bases, there was a span of 15 bases. The CDR3 spans 14 residues. Germline V CDR1 and CDR2: SQVTM, ANQGSEA. The table came from immunoSEQ multiplex PCR; TCRdb's copy has only in-frame clones and leaves some out. The sample lists about 28,000 clones, about four fifths occurring once. Time point described: cycle 4 day 1 (C4D1), after 6 weeks of nivolumab. All patients experienced relapse after autologous stem cell transplantation, and brentuximab vedotin exposure was variable.

The chain is built from TRBV29-1 and TRBJ1-2, with D possibly TRBD1 on 5 matching bases. This specimen was peripheral blood mononuclear cells (PBMCs), taken before the fourth cycle of nivolumab. The receptor was isolated from a human donor with classical Hodgkin lymphoma. This CDR3 reads CSVTKTQGNYGYTF. Here the CDR3 DNA reads TGCAGCGTTACCAAGACCCAGGGAAACTATGGCTACACCTTC.